The 4 T cell receptor beta chains below all came from one sample that was sequenced in a study of T cell clusters in autoimmune cytopenias. TRB was amplified by touch-down multiplex PCR, primer pools A and B combined. TCRdb re-called the multiplex PCR reads, yielding one record per CDR3 amino acid sequence without DNA. Its table lists about 5,000 distinct CDR3 sequences. Each sample's input was about 250 ng genomic DNA, some 38,000 genome equivalents. The sample comprised peripheral blood. These TCRs come from a human donor with an autoimmune cytopenia or autoimmune hepatitis (not recorded which).

V and J are TRBV20-1 and TRBJ1-2; TCRdb gives TRBD1 as the D gene, but with no DNA this cannot be confirmed. The CDR3 has 12 residues. The germline CDR1 and CDR2 sequences are DFQATT and SNEGSKA (reference sequence). Here the CDR3 reads CSARGTGRGYTF.

This clonotype is called medium-sized based on its frequency. The V gene is TRBV12-3 or TRBV12-4, the J gene TRBJ2-2. This CDR3 has 12 amino acids. CDR3 residues: CASSQITGELFF.

Its frequency marks this clonotype as medium-sized. V gene TRBV9 combines with J gene TRBJ1-3. CDR3 length equals 14 residues. Germline assignment: CDR1 SGDLS and CDR2 YYNGEE. The chain's CDR3 is CASSVNTDRKTIYF.

Here the CDR3 reads CASSPGQGWLISQYF. The chain employs TRBV6-5 and TRBJ2-3; the D call from TCRdb, TRBD1, cannot be confirmed without DNA. Germline CDR1 reads MNHEY; CDR2 reads SVGAGI. The CDR3 length is 15 residues.